This T cell receptor (beta chain) was sequenced during a study of identical twins. Regarding the study as a whole: It was cross-sectional statistical analysis, not following the same donors, that the conclusions relied on.

There are many counts of this clonotype. The antigen is undetermined. TCRdb reprocessed the 5' RACE reads via MiXCR and lists one record per CDR3 protein. This sample has roughly 250,000 distinct CDR3 sequences, with 6.5% to 9% found just once. The CDR3 loop spans 14 amino acids. With V trimmed by 8 bases and J by 7 bases, 9 bases remained unmatched. Germline assignment: CDR1 KGHDR and CDR2 SFDVKD. This same sample was also taken into another study, of yellow fever vaccine responses in identical twins. As that report states: In identical twins, vaccine T cell responses appeared partly shared and partly individual.

Source material: CD8+ T cells sorted from blood. The V gene is TRBV24-1, the J gene TRBJ2-1, with TRBD2 matching 8 bases. This TCR was sampled from a woman between 18 and 30 years old in good health. The CDR3 sequence is CATIGDSGTNEQFF. For the CDR3, the DNA is TGTGCCACCATCGGAGATAGCGGGACTAATGAGCAGTTCTTC.